This TCR beta chain was retrieved from a study of neurological immune-mediated disorders. The study's findings and limits: The authors found no clinical or MRI feature associated with the multiple sclerosis repertoire cluster. Among 34 multiple sclerosis patients, phylogenetic grouping put the repertoires of 18 into a single related-CDR3 cluster, a possible signature.

V was cut by 4 bases and J by 2 bases, with 12 bases left in between. The CDR3 consists of 14 residues. Germline CDR1 reads SGHRS; CDR2 reads YFSETQ. In this sample, this clonotype turned up many times. The antigen is unknown. The cDNA was produced through 5'RACE with 10-nucleotide random UMIs. The authors obtained over 180 million TCR-beta sequences from 15-18 subjects per sequencing run. Each CDR3 protein gets one entry after TCRdb re-called the 5' RACE reads with MiXCR. The sample lists about 62,000 distinct CDR3 sequences, about 3.5% occurring once. Source material: PBMCs. The sequence was collected from a woman in her fifties or sixties with multiple sclerosis. J is TRBJ1-1 and V is TRBV5-1; no firm D call. CDR3: CASSREPSNTEAFF. CDR3 sequence (DNA): TGCGCCAGCAGCAGAGAACCAAGCAACACTGAAGCTTTCTTT.